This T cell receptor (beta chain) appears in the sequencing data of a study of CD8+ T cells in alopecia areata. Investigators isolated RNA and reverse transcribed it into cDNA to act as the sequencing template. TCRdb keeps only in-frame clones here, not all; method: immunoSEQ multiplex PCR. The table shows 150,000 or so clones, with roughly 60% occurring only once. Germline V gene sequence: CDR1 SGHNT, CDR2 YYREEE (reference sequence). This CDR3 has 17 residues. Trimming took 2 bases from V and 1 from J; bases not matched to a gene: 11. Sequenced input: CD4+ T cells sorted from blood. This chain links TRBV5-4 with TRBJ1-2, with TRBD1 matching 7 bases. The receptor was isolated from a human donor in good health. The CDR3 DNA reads TGTGCCAGCAGCTTAAGTCTTGGGACAGTCTTTAACTATGGCTACACCTTC. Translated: CASSLSLGTVFNYGYTF.